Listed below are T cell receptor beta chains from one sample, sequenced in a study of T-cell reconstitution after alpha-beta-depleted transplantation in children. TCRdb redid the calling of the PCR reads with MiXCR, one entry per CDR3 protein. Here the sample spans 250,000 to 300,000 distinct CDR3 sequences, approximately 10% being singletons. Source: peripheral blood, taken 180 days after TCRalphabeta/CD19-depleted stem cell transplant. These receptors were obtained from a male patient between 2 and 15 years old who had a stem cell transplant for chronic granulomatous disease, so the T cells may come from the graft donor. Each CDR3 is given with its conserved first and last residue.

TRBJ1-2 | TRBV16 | CASSQSMLLRNYGYTF
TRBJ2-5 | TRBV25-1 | CASSESGLAVQETQYF
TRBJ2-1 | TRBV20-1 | CSARGLGAVFNEQFF
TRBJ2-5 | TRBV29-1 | CSVAVDRGGKTQYF
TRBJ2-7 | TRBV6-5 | CASSYETGGAYEQYF
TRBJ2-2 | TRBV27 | CASTSGTPTGELFF
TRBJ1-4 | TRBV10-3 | CAISGGVREKLFF
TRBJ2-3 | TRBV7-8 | CASSSISRTDTQYF
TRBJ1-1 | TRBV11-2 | CASSLGSRYTEAFF
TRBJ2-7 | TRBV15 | CATSSDRSSYEQYF
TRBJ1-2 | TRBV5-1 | CASSDGAATNYGYTF
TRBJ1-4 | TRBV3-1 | CASSPPNPMHEKLFF
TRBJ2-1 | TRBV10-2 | CASSEELAGVLDEQFF
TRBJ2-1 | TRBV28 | CASTPIDYNEQFF
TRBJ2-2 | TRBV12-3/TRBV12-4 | CASSPWTVFGNTGELFF
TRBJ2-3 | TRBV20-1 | CSPGWRFTDTQYF
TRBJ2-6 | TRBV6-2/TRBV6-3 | CASSPWAGIGANVLTF
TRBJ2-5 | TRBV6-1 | CASRSGWAEETQYF
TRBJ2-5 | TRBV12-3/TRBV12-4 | CASSWDRRETQYF
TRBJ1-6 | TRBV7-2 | CASSLVTGGNSPLHF
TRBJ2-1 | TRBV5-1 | CASSFVRGVNNEQFF
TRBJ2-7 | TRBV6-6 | CASSAGQTVGNF
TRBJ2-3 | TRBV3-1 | CASSQDKNTQYF
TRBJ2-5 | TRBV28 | CASSLILAGGMETQYF
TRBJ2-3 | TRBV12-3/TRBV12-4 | CASSTTGGADTQYF
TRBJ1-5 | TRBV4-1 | CASSQELARALNQPQHF
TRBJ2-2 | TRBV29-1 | CSATPMGRNTGELFF
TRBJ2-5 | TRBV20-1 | CSARPPIAGTVETQYF
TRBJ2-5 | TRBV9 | CASSGLAGGFFETQYF
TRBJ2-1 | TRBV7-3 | CASSPGDYLSYNEQFF
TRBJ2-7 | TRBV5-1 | CASSWDRGRYEQYF
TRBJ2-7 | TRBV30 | CAWSVTGREQYF
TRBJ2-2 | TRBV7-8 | CASSLAVSAKPGELFF
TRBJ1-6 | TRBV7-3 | CASSAGTGGYSPLHF
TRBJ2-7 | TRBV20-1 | CSASSPPSYEQYF
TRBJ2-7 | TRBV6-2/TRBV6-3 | CASSYSPGLALEQYF
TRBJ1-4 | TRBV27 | CASSFWSATRNEKLFF
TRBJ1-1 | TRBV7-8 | CASSSEDRRDGRATEAFF
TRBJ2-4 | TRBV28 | CASSSGFRAKNIQYF
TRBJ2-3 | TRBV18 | CASSPGQGHADTQYF
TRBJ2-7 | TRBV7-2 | CASRGTSGRAGEQYF
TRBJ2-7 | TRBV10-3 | CAISMGQGQQYF
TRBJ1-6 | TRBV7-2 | CASREGVWDNSPLHF
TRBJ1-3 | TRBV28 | CASRRDSSPGNTIYF
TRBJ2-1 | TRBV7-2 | CASSLDGVGSHPLQFF
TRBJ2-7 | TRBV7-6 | CASSLQQGFDEQYF
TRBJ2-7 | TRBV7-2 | CASSPRQGAFLSYEQYF